Each of the 5 T cell receptor beta chains below was sequenced from the same sample in a study of T cell repertoires in cytomegalovirus infection. Their antigens remain unidentified. Each CDR3 protein gets one entry after TCRdb re-called the reads with MiXCR. The table includes around 900,000 distinct CDR3 sequences, roughly 30% detected once. The specimen was cultured CD8+ T cells from PBMCs, collected from culture after CMV antigen stimulation. These TCRs come from a human donor in good health (CMV status not recorded). Some clones in this sample may be carry-over from other donors' samples.

This clonotype appeared a single time. The chain is built from TRBV29-1 and TRBJ2-1, with TRBD1 identical over 11 bases. This CDR3 region has 13 residues. Germline CDR1 and CDR2: SQVTM and ANQGSEA. The J segment lost 9 bases and the V segment lost 7 bases, leaving 8 bases of the junction unmatched. CDR3: CSARGQGVREQFF. Here the CDR3 DNA reads TGCAGCGCTCGGGGACAGGGGGTTCGTGAGCAGTTCTTC.

This clonotype came up a few times. This chain uses TRBV28 with TRBJ2-3, with a tentative D call TRBD1 (6 bases). Germline CDR1 and CDR2: MDHEN and SYDVKM. The germline V and J ends were trimmed by 8 bases and 0 bases, with 18 bases remaining between them. The CDR3 runs to 16 residues. The CDR3 region has the DNA TGTGCCAGCTCTTCGGACAGCGCGCTTAGCACAGATACGCAGTATTTT. Translating gives CASSSDSALSTDTQYF.

This clonotype was observed at least ten times. This chain connects TRBV6-2 or TRBV6-3 to TRBJ1-1; 11 bases are a match to TRBD1. The CDR3 totals 16 residues. V dropped 5 bases and J dropped 5; count of bases not matched to a gene: 10. Germline V gene sequence: CDR1 MNHEY, CDR2 SVGEGT. The CDR3 sequence is CASSPPDRGLWTEAFF. CDR3 nucleotides: TGTGCCAGCAGTCCACCGGACAGGGGGCTTTGGACTGAAGCTTTCTTT.

Ten or more counts support this clonotype. The V and J genes are TRBV7-2 and TRBJ2-2, with D unclear. The CDR3 covers 15 residues. The V end lost 7 bases, the J end lost 0 bases, and 12 bases lay between the germline ends. Per germline, CDR1 SGHTA and CDR2 FQGNSA. The CDR3 DNA reads as TGTGCCAGCAACCCGACACTAACGAACACCGGGGAGCTGTTTTTT. Translating it yields CASNPTLTNTGELFF.

On this clonotype itself: A much larger clone lies one base from this, so it may be a read error. The chain couples TRBV7-8 to TRBJ1-5, with no clear D. The CDR3 sequence is 14 residues long. Germline assignment: CDR1 SGHVS and CDR2 FQNEAQ. The CDR3 region has the DNA TGTGTCAGCAGCAAGACCCCAGCATCTCAGCCCCAGCATTTT. This codes for CVSSKTPASQPQHF.